This note documents a single TCR beta chain sequence. Its antigen is unidentified. The read ends 3 residues shy of where the CDR3 ends; the end is completed using the germline J gene. Here immunoSEQ multiplex PCR was the method, and the copy in TCRdb shows in-frame clones only, minus some. Recorded for this sample: tens of thousands of clones. The data were taken from a study of T cells in women clearing cervical HPV infection. Study-level background: Controls were women whose single incident HPV16 infection cleared within 12 months without precancer or cancer. Whole-study findings and limits: Cases carried less TRBV6-7 than controls: roughly 0.11% versus 0.16%.

Germline assignment: CDR1 LNHDA and CDR2 SQIVND (reference sequence). Germline trimming cut 5 bases from V and 4 bases from J; bases unmatched to any gene: 14. The CDR3 consists of 18 residues. The rearrangement uses TRBV19 and TRBJ2-1, with TRBD2 matching 10 bases. The sequencing input was blood buffy coat. This receptor was obtained from a woman between 18 and 70 years old with a cervical HPV16 infection that either progressed to CIN3+ or cleared (not recorded which). The sequenced CDR3 bases are TGTGCCAGTAGTCTCGTGAAAGCGGGGGGGCTCAAATACAATGAG. It specifies CASSLVKAGGLKYNE. The whole CDR3 protein is CASSLVKAGGLKYNEQFF.